This T cell receptor beta chain comes out of a study of blood T cells in healthy people across ages. General study points: Among T cells, TCR beta diversity per million cells dropped roughly linearly as age rose. TCR beta diversity correlated strongly with naive T cell percentage.

This CDR3 has 14 amino acids. The V end lost 6 bases, the J end lost 0 bases, and 15 bases lay between the germline ends. Germline values: CDR1 DFQATT, CDR2 SNEGSKA (reference sequence). About this clonotype: Its target is unknown.

The sample providers were healthy Caucasian people from Russia, aged roughly 6 to 100. The use of a sample-barcoded 5' primer and a J-beta primer mix characterized a second PCR of 7 to 11 cycles. In TCRdb, the 5' RACE reads were re-called with MiXCR into one record per CDR3 protein. The repertoire consists of some 920,000 distinct CDR3 sequences, with roughly 51% occurring once and the leading ten covering about 22%. This rearrangement joins TRBV20-1 to TRBJ2-7; D is unclear. Sequencing input: blood. This TCR was recovered from a woman aged 55-70 years in good health. CDR3 bases: TGCAGTGCCGTGCGACCCTCCCGCTCCTACGAGCAGTACTTC. Its protein product is CSAVRPSRSYEQYF.